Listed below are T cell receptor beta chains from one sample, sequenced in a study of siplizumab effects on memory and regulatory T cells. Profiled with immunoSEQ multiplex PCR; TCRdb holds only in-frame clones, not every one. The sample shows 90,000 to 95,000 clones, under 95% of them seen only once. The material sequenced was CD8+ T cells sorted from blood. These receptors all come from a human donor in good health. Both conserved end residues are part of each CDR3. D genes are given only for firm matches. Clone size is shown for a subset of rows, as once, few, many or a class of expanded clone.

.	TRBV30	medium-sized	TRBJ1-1	CAWSVQGNTEAFF	TGTGCCTGGAGTGTGCAGGGGAACACTGAAGCTTTCTTT
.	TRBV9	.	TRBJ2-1	CATGEVSLYNEQFF	TGTGCCACCGGAGAGGTCTCCTTGTACAATGAGCAGTTCTTC
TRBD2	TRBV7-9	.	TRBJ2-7	CASSSTSGGYEQYF	TGTGCCAGCAGCTCGACTAGCGGGGGTTACGAGCAGTACTTC
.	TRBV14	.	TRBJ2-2	CASSQVDNGELFF	TGTGCCAGCAGCCAAGTGGACAACGGGGAGCTGTTTTTT
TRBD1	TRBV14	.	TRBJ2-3	CASSQDGITQGDTDTQYF	TGTGCCAGCAGCCAAGACGGGATAACTCAGGGGGACACAGATACGCAGTATTTT
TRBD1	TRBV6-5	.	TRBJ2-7	CASSPQTGVYEQYF	TGTGCCAGCAGTCCCCAGACAGGGGTCTACGAGCAGTACTTC
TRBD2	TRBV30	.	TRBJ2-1	CATTSGVVDEQFF	TGTGCCACCACTAGCGGGGTCGTAGATGAGCAGTTCTTC
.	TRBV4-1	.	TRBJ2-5	CASSHPGRAETQYF	TGCGCCAGCAGCCATCCAGGCAGGGCGGAGACCCAGTACTTC
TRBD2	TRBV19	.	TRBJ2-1	CASSRGLAGTGRAFGEQFF	TGTGCCAGTAGTAGGGGACTAGCGGGTACCGGCCGGGCGTTCGGCGAGCAGTTCTTC
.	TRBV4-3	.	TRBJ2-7	CASSRDYEQYF	TGCGCCAGCAGCCGGGATTACGAGCAGTACTTC
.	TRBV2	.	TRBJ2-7	CASSEGREQSEQYF	TGTGCCAGCAGTGAGGGCAGGGAACAAAGCGAGCAGTACTTC
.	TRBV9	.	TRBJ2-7	CASSLGLSPGYQYF	TGTGCCAGCAGCCTCGGGCTAAGCCCAGGCTATCAGTACTTC
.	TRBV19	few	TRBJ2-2	CASSPGMNTGELFF	TGTGCCAGTAGTCCAGGGATGAACACCGGGGAGCTGTTTTTT
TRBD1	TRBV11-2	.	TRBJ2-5	CASSVWDRQETQYF	TGTGCCAGCAGCGTCTGGGACAGACAAGAGACCCAGTACTTC
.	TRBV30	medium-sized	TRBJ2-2	CAWSVLRVGELFF	TGTGCCTGGAGTGTACTTAGGGTGGGGGAGCTGTTTTTT
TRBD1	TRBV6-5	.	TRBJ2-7	CASRTDRNSYEQYF	TGTGCCAGCAGAACGGACAGGAATTCCTACGAGCAGTACTTC
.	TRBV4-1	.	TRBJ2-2	CASSQDPGLNTGELFF	TGCGCCAGCAGCCAAGATCCCGGTTTAAACACCGGGGAGCTGTTTTTT
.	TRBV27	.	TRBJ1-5	CASSLRGGQPQHF	TGTGCCAGCAGTTTGCGGGGGGGTCAGCCCCAGCATTTT
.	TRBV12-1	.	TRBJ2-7	CARGVSYEQYF	TGTGCCAGGGGGGTGTCCTACGAGCAGTACTTC
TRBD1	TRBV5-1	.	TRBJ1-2	CASSFLTGDYTF	TGCGCCAGCAGCTTTTTGACAGGGGACTACACCTTC
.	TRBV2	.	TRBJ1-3	CASSEPWGGRGNTIYF	TGTGCCAGCAGTGAGCCCTGGGGGGGGCGAGGAAACACCATATATTTT
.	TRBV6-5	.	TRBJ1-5	CASSYSFPNQPQHF	TGTGCCAGCAGTTACTCGTTCCCCAATCAGCCCCAGCATTTT
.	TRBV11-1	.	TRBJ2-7	CASSLTGFYEQYF	TGTGCCAGCAGCTTAACAGGGTTCTACGAGCAGTACTTC
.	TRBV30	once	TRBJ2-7	CAWSVTGYEQYF	TGTGCCTGGAGTGTAACCGGGTACGAGCAGTACTTC
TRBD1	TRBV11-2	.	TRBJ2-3	CASSSPDPGQVTSPDTQYF	TGTGCCAGCAGCTCCCCTGACCCGGGACAGGTCACCTCCCCAGATACGCAGTATTTT
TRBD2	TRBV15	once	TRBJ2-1	CATSRVTTLLAGEDNEQFF	TGTGCCACCAGCAGAGTTACCACTTTATTAGCGGGGGAAGACAATGAGCAGTTCTTC
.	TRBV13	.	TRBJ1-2	CASSLGVGGLYGYTF	TGTGCCAGCAGCTTAGGCGTCGGCGGACTCTATGGCTACACCTTC
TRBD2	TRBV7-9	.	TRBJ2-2	CASSPGTRVTTGELFF	TGTGCCAGCAGCCCAGGGACTAGAGTTACCACCGGGGAGCTGTTTTTT
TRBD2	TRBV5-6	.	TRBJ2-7	CASMLAGDTYEQYF	TGTGCCAGCATGCTAGCGGGAGACACCTACGAGCAGTACTTC
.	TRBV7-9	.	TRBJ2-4	CASSLEALIAKNIQYF	TGTGCCAGCAGCTTAGAGGCGTTAATAGCCAAAAACATTCAGTACTTC
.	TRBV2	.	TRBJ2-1	CASSVGGPNNEQFF	TGTGCCAGCAGTGTTGGGGGGCCTAACAATGAGCAGTTCTTC
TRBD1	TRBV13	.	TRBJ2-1	CASSASGTAYNEQFF	TGTGCCAGCAGCGCCTCCGGGACAGCATACAATGAGCAGTTCTTC
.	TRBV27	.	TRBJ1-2	CASSLPPGPDYGYTF	TGTGCCAGCAGTTTACCCCCCGGACCTGACTATGGCTACACCTTC
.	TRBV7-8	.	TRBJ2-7	CASSLVSIYYEQYF	TGTGCCAGCAGCTTGGTTTCAATATACTACGAGCAGTACTTC
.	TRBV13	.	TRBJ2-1	CASSPPGTYNEQFF	TGTGCCAGCAGCCCCCCGGGAACCTACAATGAGCAGTTCTTC
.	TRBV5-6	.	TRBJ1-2	CASSLLDTTLGYTF	TGTGCCAGCAGCTTACTTGACACCACACTCGGCTACACCTTC
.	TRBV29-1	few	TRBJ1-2	CSVEDLQDEGYGYTF	TGCAGCGTTGAAGATCTACAGGACGAGGGGTATGGCTACACCTTC
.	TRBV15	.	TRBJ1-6	CATSQDRASYNSPLHF	TGTGCCACCAGCCAAGACAGAGCCTCCTATAATTCACCCCTCCACTTT
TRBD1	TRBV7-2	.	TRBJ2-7	CASSFLTGPGEEQYF	TGTGCCAGCAGCTTCCTGACAGGGCCTGGGGAGGAGCAGTACTTC
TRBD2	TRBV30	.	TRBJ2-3	CAWSAVAGEGTDTQYF	TGTGCCTGGAGTGCGGTAGCGGGGGAGGGCACAGATACGCAGTATTTT
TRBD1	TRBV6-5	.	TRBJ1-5	CASSQSDRDQPQHF	TGTGCCAGCAGCCAGTCGGACAGGGATCAGCCCCAGCATTTT
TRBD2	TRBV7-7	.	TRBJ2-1	CASSLELAGPGAYNEQFF	TGTGCTAGCAGCTTAGAACTAGCGGGACCTGGCGCCTACAATGAGCAGTTCTTC
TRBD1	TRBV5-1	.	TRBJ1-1	CASWDSVATEAFF	TGCGCCAGCTGGGACAGCGTTGCCACTGAAGCTTTCTTT
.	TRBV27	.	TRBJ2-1	CASSFSGSSYNEQFF	TGTGCCAGCAGTTTTAGCGGAAGCTCCTACAATGAGCAGTTCTTC
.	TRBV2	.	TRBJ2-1	CASIGLPYNEQFF	TGTGCCAGCATTGGCCTCCCCTACAATGAGCAGTTCTTC
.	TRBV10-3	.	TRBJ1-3	CAAAGPSSGNTIYF	TGTGCCGCGGCGGGACCGAGCTCTGGAAACACCATATATTTT
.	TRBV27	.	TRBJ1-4	CASSLSTYATNEKLFF	TGTGCCAGCAGTTTATCTACATATGCAACTAATGAAAAACTGTTTTTT
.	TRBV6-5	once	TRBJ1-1	CASSRSDTNTEAFF	TGTGCCAGCAGCCGTTCTGACACCAACACTGAAGCTTTCTTT
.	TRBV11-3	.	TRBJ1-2	CASSLDRGGGYTF	TGTGCCAGCAGCTTAGACAGGGGTGGTGGCTACACCTTC